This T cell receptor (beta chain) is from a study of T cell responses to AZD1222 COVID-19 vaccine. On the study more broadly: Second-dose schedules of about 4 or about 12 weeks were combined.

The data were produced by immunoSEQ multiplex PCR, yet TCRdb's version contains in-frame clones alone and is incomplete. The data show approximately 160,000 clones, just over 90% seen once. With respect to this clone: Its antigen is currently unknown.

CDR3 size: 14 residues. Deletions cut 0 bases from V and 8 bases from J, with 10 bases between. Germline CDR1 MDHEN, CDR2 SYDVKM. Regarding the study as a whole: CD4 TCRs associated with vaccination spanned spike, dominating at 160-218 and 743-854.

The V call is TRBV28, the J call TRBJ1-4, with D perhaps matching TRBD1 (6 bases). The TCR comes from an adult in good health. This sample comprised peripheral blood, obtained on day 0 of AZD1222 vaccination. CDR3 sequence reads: CASSLWGAREKLFF. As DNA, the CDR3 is TGTGCCAGCAGTTTATGGGGGGCGCGAGAAAAACTGTTTTTT.